The T cell receptor (beta chain) described here comes from a study of CD4 T cells in relation to SARS-CoV-2 and coronaviruses. Remarks on this clone: Its specificity is unknown.

V gave up 0 bases and J gave up 0 bases, with 15 bases separating them. The CDR3 covers 18 residues. CDR1 and CDR2 (germline): PRHDT, FYEKMQ (reference sequence). Libraries were prepared by immunoSEQ multiplex PCR; TCRdb keeps only in-frame clonotypes and omits some of them. Among over 40,000 clones listed, approximately 87% were seen once. This chain joins TRBV13 and TRBJ2-1; D tentatively fits TRBD1 or TRBD2 (5 bases each). This clonotype was obtained from an adult with COVID-19. Input material: naive CD4+ T cells from PBMCs, cultured in vitro. The subset denotes: naive CD4+ T cells isolated by negative enrichment. DNA of the CDR3: TGTGCCAGCAGCTTAGGAGGCTTGGGGACGTTCTCCTACAATGAGCAGTTCTTC. As protein: CASSLGGLGTFSYNEQFF.